Following are 21 T cell receptor beta chains from one sample sequenced in a study of cytomegalovirus exposure and HLA in healthy donors listed by TCRdb under 2017. To prepare the library, the immunoSEQ multiplex PCR assay was applied. For the multiplex PCR, a mixture combining 60 forward primers for TCR Vbeta segments and 13 reverse primers for TCR Jbeta segments was used. The immuneACCESS repertoire file appears here via TCRdb, limited to in-frame rearrangements. These files lack a portion of the clones; in checked studies, under half of the deficit traces to unresolved V genes, and the cause of the others is not known. This sample lists 100,000 to 150,000 clones; over 75% were detected once. The ten biggest clones cover approximately 5.6% of the sample. Material: PBMCs. These receptors were obtained from a woman aged 35 to 49 in good health and CMV-seropositive.

The CDR3 bases are TGTGCCACCAGCAGAGAAATAGCGGGTCCCTACGAGCAGTACTTC. It is translated as CATSREIAGPYEQYF. The chain has TRBV15 and TRBJ2-7; 7 bases are a match to TRBD2. With V trimmed by 0 bases and J by 2 bases, 4 bases remained unmatched. The CDR3 is 15 residues long. Germline V gene sequence: CDR1 LNHNV, CDR2 YYDKDF (reference sequence).

The chain has TRBV5-6 and TRBJ1-5, with D possibly being TRBD1 (5 bases). There are 15 residues in the CDR3. The V end was cut by 0 bases, the J end by 6 bases, with 13 bases between. From germline, CDR1 is SGHDT and CDR2 YYEEEE. CDR3 bases: TGTGCCAGCAGCTTGGCCGGGGGGAGAGGTCAGCCCCAGCATTTT. It yields the protein CASSLAGGRGQPQHF.

This sequence joins TRBV5-1 and TRBJ2-7; TRBD1 matches at 11 bases. The CDR3 length is 14 residues. V shed 7 bases and J 5 bases; nucleotides not matched to a gene: 8. The germline gives CDR1 SGHRS, CDR2 YFSETQ. The CDR3 DNA reads as TGCGCCAGCGCGTTAGGACAGGGGGCGAACGAGCAGTACTTC. Residues: CASALGQGANEQYF.

This chain connects TRBV5-1 to TRBJ2-3, with 7 bases identical to TRBD2. The CDR3 runs to 19 residues. Losses at the gene ends were 4 bases for V and 2 bases for J; bases not matched to a gene: 19. Per germline, CDR1 SGHRS and CDR2 YFSETQ. CDR3 in DNA: TGCGCCAGCAGCCTGATGCTGAGCGGGACGATAACATTCACAGATACGCAGTATTTT. Amino acids: CASSLMLSGTITFTDTQYF.

The V and J genes are TRBV6-1 and TRBJ2-7; 13 bases align to TRBD2. V was clipped by 5 bases and J by 5 bases; unmatched bases: 3. Germline loops: CDR1 MNHNS, CDR2 SASEGT. The CDR3 is 14 amino acids. CDR3 in DNA: TGTGCCAGCAGTAGGGGGACTAGCGGGAACGAGCAGTACTTC. Encoded protein: CASSRGTSGNEQYF.

This rearrangement joins TRBV5-4 to TRBJ2-5; D remains unclear. The V gene's germline CDR1 is SGHNT and CDR2 YYREEE (reference sequence). Deletions cut 0 bases from V and 0 bases from J, with 12 bases between. The CDR3 has 16 amino acids. The CDR3 sequence is CASSLESNRYQETQYF. The DNA for the CDR3 is TGTGCCAGCAGCTTGGAGTCTAATCGGTACCAAGAGACCCAGTACTTC.

The V gene is TRBV30, the J gene TRBJ1-6, with D possibly being TRBD1 (5 bases). Germline values: CDR1 GTSNPN, CDR2 SVGIG (reference sequence). The CDR3 runs 16 residues. Between the trimmed V and J ends, which lost 1 base and 8 bases, there was a span of 18 bases. The CDR3 loop is CAWSATTGLSDSPLHF. CDR3 nucleotides: TGTGCCTGGAGTGCAACAACAGGCCTTTCGGATTCACCCCTCCACTTT.

The gene calls are TRBV29-1 and TRBJ2-1; 7 bases fit TRBD2. J was trimmed by 5 bases and V by 2 bases; bases with no gene match: 3. The CDR3 has 13 amino acids. Germline loops: CDR1 SQVTM, CDR2 ANQGSEA. Written as DNA, the CDR3 is TGCAGCGTTGAAAGCGGGAACGACAATGAGCAGTTCTTC. Protein sequence: CSVESGNDNEQFF.

The rearrangement links TRBV11-1 to TRBJ1-1, with unresolved D. The CDR3 spans 15 residues. The V gene lost 1 base and the J gene lost 2 bases, with 11 bases spanning the gap. Germline loops: CDR1 SGHAT, CDR2 FQDESV (reference sequence). The CDR3 is CASSLVGSSNTEAFF. For the CDR3, the DNA is TGTGCCAGCAGCTTAGTCGGGAGCTCAAACACTGAAGCTTTCTTT.

The V gene is TRBV19, the J gene TRBJ1-5; D is uncertain. The germline gives CDR1 LNHDA, CDR2 SQIVND (reference sequence). V shed 6 bases and J shed 5 bases, with 17 bases lying between them. CDR3 size: 15 residues. The CDR3 spells CASRIAGVVDQPQHF. The CDR3 DNA is TGTGCCAGTAGGATCGCAGGCGTTGTGGATCAGCCCCAGCATTTT.

The chain has TRBV18 and TRBJ2-7; 10 positions agree with TRBD1. CDR3 length: 13 residues. The germline V gene encodes CDR1 KGHSH and CDR2 LQKENI. The trim removed 8 bases at V and 5 bases at J, leaving 6 bases unmatched. The CDR3 coding sequence is TGTGCCAGCGGCCCCGGGACAGGGGACGAGCAGTACTTC. Protein product: CASGPGTGDEQYF.

V usage is TRBV30 and J usage is TRBJ2-1, with 12 bases identical to TRBD2. The germline V gene encodes CDR1 GTSNPN and CDR2 SVGIG (reference sequence). The CDR3 runs 18 residues. V lost 0 bases, J lost 2 bases, and 8 bases stayed unmatched. In nucleotides, the CDR3 is TGTGCCTGGAGTGTTAGACTAGCGGGGGTTTATACCTACAATGAGCAGTTCTTC. It encodes CAWSVRLAGVYTYNEQFF.

The V gene is TRBV5-1, the J gene TRBJ2-7; 12 bases match TRBD2. CDR3 length: 15 amino acids. Germline V gene sequence: CDR1 SGHRS, CDR2 YFSETQ. Germline trimming cut 4 bases from V and 1 base from J; bases unmatched to any gene: 3. In nucleotides, the CDR3 is TGCGCCAGCAGCGCAACTAGCGGGGGGTCCTACGAGCAGTACTTC. It yields the protein CASSATSGGSYEQYF.

This clone was recorded once. This chain connects TRBV7-3 to TRBJ1-1; the match to TRBD1 covers 9 bases. V shed 6 bases, J shed 9 bases, and the junction held 8 bases outside the gene matches. The germline gives CDR1 SGHTA, CDR2 FQGTGA. The CDR3 is made up of 13 amino acids. CDR3 residues: CASSADRGAKAFF. CDR3 sequence (DNA): TGTGCCAGCAGTGCCGACAGGGGGGCGAAAGCTTTCTTT.

The V and J genes are TRBV5-1 and TRBJ2-3; 7 bases are shared with TRBD2. The V gene's germline CDR1 is SGHRS and CDR2 YFSETQ. The ends lost 4 bases at V and 1 base at J; junction bases unmatched: 0. The CDR3 has 13 residues. The CDR3 DNA reads TGCGCCAGCAGCCTAGCGGGCACAGATACGCAGTATTTT. Its translation is CASSLAGTDTQYF.

The chain recombines TRBV30 with TRBJ1-6; D not certain. V shed 5 bases and J shed 9 bases, with 17 bases lying between them. The germline gives CDR1 GTSNPN, CDR2 SVGIG (reference sequence). There are 14 residues in the CDR3. CDR3 region: CAWGPESGRSPLHF. The DNA of the CDR3 is TGTGCCTGGGGACCCGAAAGCGGGCGTTCACCCCTCCACTTT.

The chain uses TRBV28 and TRBJ2-7, with D possibly being TRBD1 (6 bases). This CDR3 is built from 12 residues. The V gene lost 6 bases and the J gene lost 3 bases, with 9 bases spanning the gap. Germline CDR1 is MDHEN and CDR2 is SYDVKM. Here the CDR3 DNA reads TGTGCCAGCAGACAGACAGGCTACGAGCAGTACTTC. Translated, it gives CASRQTGYEQYF.

The chain joins TRBV10-3 to TRBJ2-1; 11 bases agree with TRBD2. CDR3 size: 15 residues. Losses at the gene ends were 4 bases for V and 8 bases for J; bases not matched to a gene: 7. Germline lookup yields CDR1 ENHRY and CDR2 SYGVKD. The CDR3 loop is CAISGIAGGPHEQFF. The CDR3 DNA reads as TGTGCCATCAGTGGAATAGCGGGAGGGCCCCATGAGCAGTTCTTC.

The chain is built from TRBV6-1 and TRBJ2-7; possible D gene TRBD1, 6 bases. The V end lost 2 bases, the J end lost 1 base, and 9 bases lay between the germline ends. Germline CDR1 and CDR2: MNHNS and SASEGT. This CDR3 comprises 14 residues. The CDR3 DNA reads TGTGCCAGCAGTGAAAGGACAGTATCCTACGAGCAGTACTTC. It codes for CASSERTVSYEQYF.

This chain connects TRBV9 to TRBJ1-2; a weak D match, TRBD1 (6 bases). Trimming pared 2 bases from V and 0 bases from J, leaving 14 bases between. The germline CDR1 and CDR2 sequences are SGDLS and YYNGEE. CDR3 length: 16 amino acids. In nucleotides, the CDR3 is TGTGCCAGCAGCGTGGCACAGGGATGGGCTAACTATGGCTACACCTTC. The encoded protein is CASSVAQGWANYGYTF.

The chain joins TRBV30 to TRBJ1-4; D call uncertain. V dropped 0 bases and J dropped 7 bases, with 18 bases sitting between them. The CDR3 covers 16 residues. Germline V gene lookup returns CDR1 GTSNPN and CDR2 SVGIG (reference sequence). The CDR3 here is CAWSVYLERVGEKLFF. The CDR3 DNA is TGTGCCTGGAGTGTTTATCTGGAGCGCGTCGGTGAAAAACTGTTTTTT.